This T cell receptor (beta chain) was identified during a study of T cell repertoires in cytomegalovirus infection. The wider study: Indications came from public TCR beta signatures; they pointed to CMV infection and to a matching HLA type. General study points: Clonotypes of TCR beta that were HLA-C-restricted and CMV-specific dominated the ex vivo response. Cumulative public TCR beta family frequency identified CMV carriers with the relevant HLA.

TCRdb called the reads again in MiXCR, with one record for every CDR3 protein. This sample has hundreds of thousands of distinct CDR3 sequences; about a sixth occur once, and the top ten carry approximately 12%. Germline lookup yields CDR1 LGHNA and CDR2 YSLEER. This CDR3 is 21 amino acids long. Trimming pared 0 bases from V and 2 bases from J, leaving 27 bases between. The sample holds many counts of this clonotype. The antigen remains undetermined. This chain uses TRBV4-3 with TRBJ2-3; D is possibly TRBD2 (6 bases). This TCR was recovered from a human donor in good health (CMV status not recorded). Some clones in this sample may be carry-over from other donors' samples. Sequenced material: PBMCs. The CDR3 DNA reads TGCGCCAGCAGCCAAGATTGGGCGGGACTGGGAATCAGCGAGTCCACAGATACGCAGTATTTT. Amino acids: CASSQDWAGLGISESTDTQYF.